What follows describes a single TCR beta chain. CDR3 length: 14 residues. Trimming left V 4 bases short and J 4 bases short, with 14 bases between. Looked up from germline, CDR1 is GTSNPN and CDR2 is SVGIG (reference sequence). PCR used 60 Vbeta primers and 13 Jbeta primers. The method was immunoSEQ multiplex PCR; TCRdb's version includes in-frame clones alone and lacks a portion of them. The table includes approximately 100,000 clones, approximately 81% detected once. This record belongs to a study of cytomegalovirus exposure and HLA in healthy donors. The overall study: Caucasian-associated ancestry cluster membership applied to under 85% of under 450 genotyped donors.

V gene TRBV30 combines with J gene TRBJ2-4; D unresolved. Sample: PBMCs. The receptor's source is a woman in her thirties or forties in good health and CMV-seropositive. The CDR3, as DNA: TGTGCCTGGAATTCTAACAGTGCGAAAAACATTCAGTACTTC. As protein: CAWNSNSAKNIQYF.